The next 8 T cell receptor beta chains were all read from a single sample in a study of CD8+ T cells in alopecia areata. Extraction and reverse transcription of RNA yielded cDNA as the sequencing template. Repertoires were generated with immunoSEQ multiplex PCR, while TCRdb's copy carries only in-frame clones and drops some. The repertoire holds approximately 150,000 clones, with roughly 46% as singletons. Sequences were derived from CD4+ T cells sorted from blood, sampled at week 0. Every receptor here comes from a human donor with alopecia areata.

This chain joins TRBV6-5 and TRBJ2-1; 7 positions agree with TRBD1. Germline V gives CDR1 MNHEY, CDR2 SVGAGI. V dropped 6 bases and J dropped 5; count of bases not matched to a gene: 7. The CDR3 consists of 14 residues. The CDR3 region has the DNA TGTGCCAGCAGCGACAGGGACCAACACAATGAGCAGTTCTTC. It yields the protein CASSDRDQHNEQFF.

This chain uses TRBV7-2 with TRBJ2-6; TRBD1 aligns across 7 bases. The V and J ends lost 5 bases and 0 bases, in that order; junction bases with no gene match: 7. The CDR3 sequence is 17 residues long. CDR1 SGHTA and CDR2 FQGNSA come from the germline V gene. CDR3 coding DNA: TGTGCCAGCAGCCGACAGGGCCCGAGCTCTGGGGCCAACGTCCTGACTTTC. Translating it yields CASSRQGPSSGANVLTF.

The CDR3 DNA is TGCAGCGCGAGACAGGGGCCCAACTATGGCTACACCTTC. It is translated as CSARQGPNYGYTF. This chain joins TRBV29-1 and TRBJ1-2, with 8 bases identical to TRBD1. The CDR3 totals 13 residues. Germline values: CDR1 SQVTM, CDR2 ANQGSEA. The ends lost 7 bases at V and 2 bases at J; junction bases unmatched: 6. The variable domain in full, completed from reference TRBV29-1 and TRBJ1-2, reads SAVISQKPSRDICQRGTSLTIQCQVDSQVTMMFWYRQQPGQSLTLIATANQGSEATYESGFVIDKFPISRPNLTFSTLTVSNMSPEDSSIYLCSARQGPNYGYTFGSGTRLTVV.

The rearrangement uses TRBV7-2 and TRBJ2-7, with TRBD1 matching 7 bases. Looked up from germline, CDR1 is SGHTA and CDR2 is FQGNSA. This CDR3 has 14 residues. Trimming took 4 bases from V and 6 from J; bases not matched to a gene: 9. CDR3 bases: TGTGCCAGCAGCTCTTGGACAGGTCGAGGCGAGCAGTACTTC. The encoded protein is CASSSWTGRGEQYF.

A few counts support this clone. This chain links TRBV11-2 with TRBJ2-1; no clear D gene. The germline V gene encodes CDR1 SGHAT and CDR2 FQNNGV. The ends were cut back, 5 bases at V and 1 base at J, with 12 bases in the middle. CDR3 length: 15 residues. The CDR3 protein is CASSPQVASYNEQFF. The CDR3, as DNA: TGTGCCAGCAGCCCCCAAGTGGCATCCTACAATGAGCAGTTCTTC.

The chain couples TRBV29-1 to TRBJ2-7, with 9 bases that match TRBD1. The V gene's germline CDR1 is SQVTM and CDR2 ANQGSEA. The CDR3 loop spans 13 amino acids. J lost 7 bases, V lost 4 bases, and 8 bases had no gene match. CDR3 DNA sequence: TGCAGCGTTGGAACTGGGACAGGGCGGGAGCAGTACTTC. Translating gives CSVGTGTGREQYF.

The J gene is TRBJ2-2, the V gene TRBV6-5; tentatively, D is TRBD1 (6 bases). V was pared by 6 bases and J by 0 bases, with 11 bases between. This CDR3 has 15 residues. CDR1 is MNHEY and CDR2 is SVGAGI in the germline V gene. The DNA for the CDR3 is TGTGCCAGCAGACCCCAGGGGACGAACACCGGGGAGCTGTTTTTT. This translates into CASRPQGTNTGELFF.

The V gene is TRBV5-6, the J gene TRBJ2-7, with TRBD2 identical over 13 bases. V lost 2 bases and J lost 7; bases outside the gene matches: 12. Germline V lookup: CDR1 SGHDT, CDR2 YYEEEE. The CDR3 is made up of 17 amino acids. CDR3 nucleotide sequence: TGTGCCAGCAGCTTATCCCCCGGACTAGCGGGAGCTGGAGAGCAGTACTTC. This sequence encodes CASSLSPGLAGAGEQYF.